The 32 T cell receptor beta chains in this list originate from one sample, sequenced in a study of blood T cells in healthy people across ages (dated by TCRdb to the mid-2010s). The library was made by 5' RACE. Instrument used: Illumina HiSeq 2500. A second PCR of roughly 7 to 12 cycles was run with a J-beta primer mix and a sample-barcoded 5' primer. In-frame beta chains were kept once TCRdb had trimmed the public reads at Q25 with fastp and called clones with MiXCR. Every distinct CDR3 protein forms one entry, paired with its most common genes and DNA. This sample comprises approximately 1.5 million distinct CDR3 sequences, about 45% of them detected only once. The leading ten clones occupy about 3.8% of the sample. The sample was blood. All receptors derive from a woman aged 18-35 years in good health.

On this clonotype: A read error may explain this, as a much larger clone is one base away. V usage is TRBV20-1 and J usage is TRBJ1-1, with TRBD1 matching 9 bases. The CDR3 has 12 amino acids. CDR1 and CDR2 (germline): DFQATT, SNEGSKA (reference sequence). V lost 5 bases, J lost 3 bases, and 1 base stayed unmatched. As DNA, the CDR3 is TGCAGTGCTTGGACAGGGGACACTGAAGCTTTCTTT. It specifies CSAWTGDTEAFF.

The gene calls are TRBV12-3 or TRBV12-4 and TRBJ1-6, with a weak D call TRBD1 (6 bases). This CDR3 region has 14 residues. V was shortened by 5 bases and J by 3 bases, with 8 bases between the two germline ends. The CDR3 coding sequence is TGTGCCAGCAGTGCCAGGGGCTATAATTCACCCCTCCACTTT. Translating gives CASSARGYNSPLHF.

J is TRBJ2-1 and V is TRBV7-2, with 8 bases that match TRBD2. The V and J ends lost 7 bases and 10 bases, in that order; junction bases with no gene match: 15. Germline CDR1 reads SGHTA; CDR2 reads FQGNSA. CDR3 length: 15 residues. The CDR3 nucleotides read TGTGCCAGCACTAAGGCGGGGGGCACCTCCTACGAGCAGTTCTTC. It codes for CASTKAGGTSYEQFF.

This clonotype was counted between two and nine times. This rearrangement joins TRBV7-9 to TRBJ1-2, with 9 bases that match TRBD1. V shed 4 bases, J shed 8 bases, and the junction held 8 bases outside the gene matches. This CDR3 comprises 14 residues. Germline CDR1 and CDR2: SEHNR and FQNEAQ (reference sequence). The CDR3 bases are TGTGCCAGCAGCTCCCGGACAGGGGAGGGAGGCTACACCTTC. This encodes CASSSRTGEGGYTF.

The V call is TRBV25-1, the J call TRBJ2-1; 11 bases align to TRBD1. This CDR3 has 21 amino acids. Germline V CDR1 and CDR2: MGHDK, SYGVNS. J lost 2 bases, V lost 2 bases, and 17 bases had no gene match. CDR3 nucleotide sequence: TGTGCCAGCAGTGAAGCCTCCTGGGACAGGGGGTGGGGGGCGGCCTACAATGAGCAGTTCTTC. It translates to CASSEASWDRGWGAAYNEQFF.

J is TRBJ1-5 and V is TRBV19; no firm D call. Between the trimmed V and J ends, which lost 3 bases and 3 bases, there was a span of 9 bases. From germline, CDR1 is LNHDA and CDR2 SQIVND (reference sequence). This CDR3 has 14 amino acids. CDR3 residues: CASSIFPPNQPQHF. CDR3 in DNA: TGTGCCAGTAGTATTTTCCCTCCCAATCAGCCCCAGCATTTT.

The V call is TRBV18, the J call TRBJ1-1; 7 bases are a match to TRBD1. V trimming: 6 bases; J trimming: 7 bases; junction bases outside the gene matches: 14. The CDR3 loop spans 15 amino acids. Germline values: CDR1 KGHSH, CDR2 LQKENI. The CDR3 region has the DNA TGTGCCAGCTCCCAACAACCCGGGACAGACTTTGAAGCTTTCTTT. It encodes CASSQQPGTDFEAFF.

This clonotype appeared a few times. The chain joins TRBV9 to TRBJ1-2; possibly TRBD1 for D (5 bases). V dropped 0 bases and J dropped 1 base, with 10 bases sitting between them. The CDR3 extends over 15 amino acids. CDR1 and CDR2 (germline): SGDLS, YYNGEE. CDR3 bases: TGTGCCAGCAGCGTAGGGGCAGGGAATAACTATGGCTACACCTTC. It translates to CASSVGAGNNYGYTF.

The V gene is TRBV12-5, the J gene TRBJ2-5; TRBD2 matches at 8 bases. The CDR3 spans 14 residues. Looked up from germline, CDR1 is LGHNT and CDR2 is FRNRAP. With V trimmed by 7 bases and J by 5 bases, 9 bases remained unmatched. The CDR3 sequence is CASALGLDVETQYF. In DNA form, the CDR3 reads TGTGCTAGTGCCCTGGGACTAGATGTTGAGACCCAGTACTTC.

The CDR3 bases are TGTGCCAGCAGCTTAGCTGTAGCGGGGCAGGTTACGCAGTATTTT. It yields the protein CASSLAVAGQVTQYF. The chain couples TRBV7-9 to TRBJ2-3, with 8 bases identical to TRBD2. CDR1 SEHNR and CDR2 FQNEAQ come from the germline V gene (reference sequence). CDR3 length: 15 amino acids. With V trimmed by 0 bases and J by 8 bases, 7 bases remained unmatched.

The sample holds a few counts of this clonotype. The V gene is TRBV7-8, the J gene TRBJ2-7; the D is unclear. Looked up from germline, CDR1 is SGHVS and CDR2 is FQNEAQ. CDR3 length equals 12 residues. The V end was cut by 8 bases, the J end by 7 bases, with 15 bases between. CDR3 region: CASAILMREQYF. Here the CDR3 DNA reads TGTGCCAGCGCGATTTTAATGAGGGAGCAGTACTTC.

The chain combines TRBV4-2 with TRBJ1-2; 9 bases align to TRBD1. V trimming: 0 bases; J trimming: 4 bases; junction bases outside the gene matches: 6. Germline loops: CDR1 LGHNA, CDR2 YNFKEQ. There are 16 residues in the CDR3. The CDR3 here is CASSQDQQGAVYGYTF. CDR3 nucleotide sequence: TGTGCCAGCAGCCAAGATCAACAGGGGGCCGTCTATGGCTACACCTTC.

V is TRBV5-1 and J is TRBJ2-5, with 8 bases aligning to TRBD1. CDR1 and CDR2 (germline): SGHRS, YFSETQ. The CDR3 consists of 14 residues. J lost 5 bases, V lost 6 bases, and 9 bases had no gene match. The CDR3 loop reads CASTPTGDEETQYF. The CDR3 coding sequence is TGCGCCAGCACACCGACAGGGGACGAGGAGACCCAGTACTTC.

The table lists this clonotype with a few counts. The genes are TRBV6-1 and TRBJ1-6; D is unclear. The CDR3 contains 18 residues. Germline assignment: CDR1 MNHNS and CDR2 SASEGT. V lost 4 bases to trimming and J lost 0 bases, with 16 bases between them. CDR3 in DNA: TGTGCCAGCAGTGCCTTATCGGAAGAGAGCTCCTATAATTCACCCCTCCACTTT. Translating it yields CASSALSEESSYNSPLHF.

This chain connects TRBV2 to TRBJ2-1, with TRBD2 as a possible D gene (6 bases). Trimming pared 6 bases from V and 4 bases from J, leaving 16 bases between. The CDR3 covers 15 residues. CDR1 and CDR2 from the germline V gene are SNHLY and FYNNEI. CDR3 amino acids: CASSRGGVGYNEQFF. The CDR3 nucleotides are TGTGCCAGCAGCCGCGGCGGGGTGGGTTACAATGAGCAGTTCTTC. The variable domain in full, with the rest retrieved from reference TRBV2 and TRBJ2-1, is EPEVTQTPSHQVTQMGQEVILRCVPISNHLYFYWYRQILGQKVEFLVSFYNNEISEKSEIFDDQFSVERPDGSNFTLKIRSTKLEDSAMYFCASSRGGVGYNEQFFGPGTRLTVL.

This clonotype was counted a few times. The genes are TRBV6-5 and TRBJ2-1, with 10 bases identical to TRBD2. CDR1 and CDR2 from the germline V gene are MNHEY and SVGAGI. J was trimmed by 4 bases and V by 8 bases; bases with no gene match: 11. The CDR3 has 16 amino acids. CDR3 bases: TGTGCCAGCTTACAAGCTAGCGGGAGTAGGTACAATGAGCAGTTCTTC. Amino acids: CASLQASGSRYNEQFF.

This clonotype was seen a few times. The J gene is TRBJ2-7, the V gene TRBV11-2; possibly TRBD2 for D (5 bases). V was shortened by 3 bases and J by 0 bases, with 15 bases between the two germline ends. This CDR3 has 16 residues. CDR1 and CDR2 (germline): SGHAT, FQNNGV. The CDR3 nucleotides read TGTGCCAGCAGCTTCTCCTACGGGAAAAGCTCCTACGAGCAGTACTTC. This gives the protein CASSFSYGKSSYEQYF.

V gene TRBV5-1 combines with J gene TRBJ2-7; 8 bases line up with TRBD2. The CDR3 extends over 15 amino acids. The germline V gene has CDR1 SGHRS and CDR2 YFSETQ. With 4 bases clipped from V and 7 bases from J, the junction kept 13 bases outside the gene matches. In DNA form, the CDR3 reads TGCGCCAGCAGCCTAGGACTAGCAACCCACAATGAGCAGTACTTC. Protein: CASSLGLATHNEQYF.

V is TRBV30 and J is TRBJ1-4, with 8 bases matching TRBD1. With 1 base clipped from V and 0 bases from J, the junction kept 4 bases outside the gene matches. The CDR3 spans 16 residues. Germline-derived CDR1 and CDR2 are GTSNPN and SVGIG (reference sequence). In DNA form, the CDR3 reads TGTGCCTGGAGTGGACAGGGGTATGCAACTAATGAAAAACTGTTTTTT. It codes for CAWSGQGYATNEKLFF.

Ten or more counts support this clonotype. The chain couples TRBV7-2 to TRBJ2-5; 11 bases agree with TRBD2. CDR1 is SGHTA and CDR2 is FQGNSA in the germline V gene. This CDR3 contains 15 residues. Losses at the gene ends were 6 bases for V and 4 bases for J; bases not matched to a gene: 7. CDR3 nucleotide sequence: TGTGCCAGCAGTTTTAGCGGGGGGGCGGGAGAGACCCAGTACTTC. The encoded protein is CASSFSGGAGETQYF. Full variable domain (remainder filled in from reference TRBV7-2 and TRBJ2-5): GAGVSQSPSNKVTEKGKDVELRCDPISGHTALYWYRQSLGQGLEFLIYFQGNSAPDKSGLPSDRFSAERTGGSVSTLTIQRTQQEDSAVYLCASSFSGGAGETQYFGPGTRLLVL.

A word on this clonotype: It may be a read error: a sequence one base away is much more abundant. The V gene is TRBV20-1, the J gene TRBJ2-5; D is possibly TRBD2 (6 bases). The CDR3 has 14 residues. Trimming removed 1 base at V and 11 bases at J, with 20 bases between. Germline lookup yields CDR1 DFQATT and CDR2 SNEGSKA (reference sequence). The CDR3 DNA reads as TGCAGTGCTAGAGCCGGGGGAGAATCTTACGGGCAGTACTTC. Its protein product is CSARAGGESYGQYF.

V gene TRBV6-5 combines with J gene TRBJ1-2; 7 bases align to TRBD1. This CDR3 comprises 15 residues. Germline-derived CDR1 and CDR2 are MNHEY and SVGAGI. Unmatched junction bases numbered 7, after V lost 0 bases and J lost 6 bases. The CDR3 loop reads CASSYSKTGYNGYTF. The CDR3 nucleotides read TGTGCCAGCAGTTACTCGAAGACAGGGTATAATGGCTACACCTTC.

This clonotype has at least ten counts. V gene TRBV12-3 or TRBV12-4 combines with J gene TRBJ2-5; 7 nucleotides match TRBD1. CDR3 length: 14 residues. Unmatched junction bases numbered 4, after V lost 5 bases and J lost 1 base. This CDR3 reads CASSLRDSQETQYF. The CDR3 region has the DNA TGTGCCAGCAGTCTAAGGGACAGCCAAGAGACCCAGTACTTC.

The chain employs TRBV25-1 and TRBJ2-1; TRBD2 matches 9 bases. The germline gives CDR1 MGHDK, CDR2 SYGVNS. The CDR3 extends over 15 amino acids. The V segment lost 1 base and the J segment 5 bases; nucleotides outside the gene matches: 3. This CDR3 reads CASSESGGGDNEQFF. CDR3 nucleotides: TGTGCCAGCAGTGAATCCGGCGGGGGGGACAATGAGCAGTTCTTC.

This chain joins TRBV7-2 and TRBJ2-7, with D maybe TRBD2 (5 bases). Trimming removed 1 base from V and 3 bases from J, with 10 bases in between. CDR3 length: 14 amino acids. Germline assignment: CDR1 SGHTA and CDR2 FQGNSA. Written as DNA, the CDR3 is TGTGCCAGCAGCTTAGGTGGGAGACTCTACGAGCAGTACTTC. Its protein is CASSLGGRLYEQYF. Looking up the rest from reference TRBV7-2 and TRBJ2-7 gives the full variable domain: GAGVSQSPSNKVTEKGKDVELRCDPISGHTALYWYRQSLGQGLEFLIYFQGNSAPDKSGLPSDRFSAERTGGSVSTLTIQRTQQEDSAVYLCASSLGGRLYEQYFGPGTRLTVT.

The chain uses TRBV11-2 and TRBJ1-1, with no clear D. CDR3 size: 15 residues. Germline loops: CDR1 SGHAT, CDR2 FQNNGV. The V end was cut by 1 base, the J end by 2 bases, with 11 bases between. The CDR3, as DNA: TGTGCCAGCAGCTTAGCGGAGGGCATAAACACTGAAGCTTTCTTT. Protein: CASSLAEGINTEAFF.

The chain couples TRBV4-1 to TRBJ2-7; D is ambiguous. Trimming cost V 1 base and J 5 bases, with 15 bases left between them. The CDR3 loop spans 15 amino acids. From germline, CDR1 is MGHRA and CDR2 YSYEKL. The CDR3 loop reads CASSQAGPLDHEQYF. As DNA, the CDR3 is TGCGCCAGCAGCCAAGCCGGGCCCCTCGACCACGAGCAGTACTTC.

This clonotype was seen only a few times. This rearrangement joins TRBV6-2 or TRBV6-3 to TRBJ2-3; D is unclear. This CDR3 has 12 amino acids. Germline CDR1 and CDR2: MNHEY and SVGEGT. Trimming pared 5 bases from V and 8 bases from J, leaving 11 bases between. The CDR3 sequence: CASSTAGVTQYF. The CDR3 DNA reads TGTGCCAGCAGTACGGCCGGCGTTACGCAGTATTTT.

This clonotype was counted between two and nine times. The chain couples TRBV28 to TRBJ1-2; 7 nucleotides agree with TRBD1. The CDR3 has 14 amino acids. Per germline, CDR1 MDHEN and CDR2 SYDVKM. The junction had 6 bases not matched to a gene; V was cut back by 4 bases and J by 4 bases. The CDR3 coding sequence is TGTGCCAGCAGTTCTGGACAGGTGTCCTATGGCTACACCTTC. This encodes CASSSGQVSYGYTF.

This clonotype showed up many times. This chain joins TRBV20-1 and TRBJ2-5, with a weak D call TRBD1 (6 bases). Deletions cut 3 bases from V and 0 bases from J, with 17 bases between. The germline CDR1 and CDR2 sequences are DFQATT and SNEGSKA (reference sequence). The CDR3 has 16 residues. CDR3 sequence: CSASRGMDSHQETQYF. Written as DNA, the CDR3 is TGCAGTGCTAGTAGGGGGATGGACAGCCACCAAGAGACCCAGTACTTC.

V is TRBV6-6 and J is TRBJ1-2; D gene ambiguous. Germline V lookup: CDR1 MNHNY, CDR2 SVGAGI (reference sequence). V was shortened by 2 bases and J by 3 bases, with 7 bases between the two germline ends. This CDR3 region has 13 residues. The CDR3 protein is CASSYEIDYGYTF. In nucleotides, the CDR3 is TGTGCCAGCAGTTACGAGATCGACTATGGCTACACCTTC.

This clonotype showed up just a few times. Mismatch with germline at one junction end may stem from a read error. V is TRBV2 and J is TRBJ2-1, with TRBD1 matching 8 bases. CDR3 length: 14 residues. Germline V gives CDR1 SNHLY, CDR2 FYNNEI. The CDR3 DNA is TGTGCCAGCAGGGAAGGACAGGGCTACAATGAGCAGTTCTTC. This gives the protein CASREGQGYNEQFF.